These 27 T cell receptor beta chains originate from one sample sequenced in a study of identical twins. TCRdb analysed the 5' RACE reads with MiXCR anew, one entry per CDR3 protein. The sample records 470,000 or so distinct CDR3 sequences, roughly a quarter being singletons. This same sample was also taken into another study, of T cells expressing NK-cell markers.

Source material: CD4+ T cells sorted from blood. The receptors were sampled from a woman under 30 in good health.

This clonotype has only a few counts. The CDR3 sequence: CASRGTGEKETQYF. DNA for the CDR3: TGTGCCAGCAGGGGGACAGGGGAAAAAGAGACCCAGTACTTC. The chain uses TRBV6-1 and TRBJ2-5; 10 nucleotides match TRBD1. This CDR3 region has 14 residues. With 6 bases clipped from V and 3 bases from J, the junction kept 4 bases outside the gene matches. Germline V gene data show CDR1 as MNHNS and CDR2 as SASEGT.

This chain connects TRBV20-1 to TRBJ2-5; the match to TRBD2 covers 10 bases. Germline V lookup: CDR1 DFQATT, CDR2 SNEGSKA (reference sequence). Trimming removed 5 bases from V and 4 bases from J; junction bases left unmatched: 10. There are 15 residues in the CDR3. The CDR3 protein is CSALRLAGVGETQYF. Written as DNA, the CDR3 is TGCAGTGCTCTCCGACTAGCGGGTGTGGGAGAGACCCAGTACTTC.

This chain joins TRBV7-9 and TRBJ1-1, with a possible D match to TRBD1 (6 bases). CDR1 is SEHNR and CDR2 is FQNEAQ in the germline V gene (reference sequence). V lost 5 bases, J lost 2 bases, and 15 bases lay in between. The CDR3 is made up of 15 amino acids. CDR3 region: CASSATWTANTEAFF. CDR3 sequence (DNA): TGTGCCAGCAGCGCAACTTGGACAGCAAACACTGAAGCTTTCTTT. The whole variable domain, remainder taken from reference TRBV7-9 and TRBJ1-1, is DTGVSQNPRHKITKRGQNVTFRCDPISEHNRLYWYRQTLGQGPEFLTYFQNEAQLEKSRLLSDRFSAERPKGSFSTLEIQRTEQGDSAMYLCASSATWTANTEAFFGQGTRLTVV.

The chain has TRBV7-2 and TRBJ1-2, with 8 bases matching TRBD1. Germline lookup yields CDR1 SGHTA and CDR2 FQGNSA. V lost 5 bases, J lost 8 bases, and 10 bases stayed unmatched. The CDR3 is 14 amino acids. CDR3 sequence reads: CASSTPGQGRGYTF. The CDR3 DNA follows: TGTGCCAGCAGCACACCCGGACAGGGTCGAGGCTACACCTTC.

The CDR3 loop reads CASSHRDGDGYTF. The CDR3 DNA follows: TGCGCCAGCAGCCACCGGGACGGGGATGGCTACACCTTC. The chain combines TRBV5-1 with TRBJ1-2; D may be TRBD1 (5 bases). Germline-derived CDR1 and CDR2 are SGHRS and YFSETQ. The CDR3 has 13 residues. V was trimmed by 4 bases and J by 6 bases, leaving 13 bases between them.

This clonotype was detected a few times. This rearrangement joins TRBV28 to TRBJ1-5; a weak D match, TRBD1 (6 bases). Germline assignment: CDR1 MDHEN and CDR2 SYDVKM. V lost 6 bases to trimming and J lost 10 bases, with 19 bases between them. This CDR3 is built from 14 residues. The CDR3 DNA reads as TGTGCCAGCAGGCTCGGGACACTCGGGTATCCCCAGCATTTT. It encodes CASRLGTLGYPQHF.

Ten or more counts support this clonotype. The chain uses TRBV11-3 and TRBJ1-6; the D is unclear. Germline V gene data show CDR1 as SGHNT and CDR2 as YENEEA. This CDR3 is 18 amino acids long. V lost 2 bases and J 6 bases, leaving 20 bases between the germline ends. DNA of the CDR3: TGTGCCAGCAGCTTAATGGCGCGTCGGCGGGTTGGTAATTCACCCCTCCACTTT. It yields the protein CASSLMARRRVGNSPLHF.

This clonotype was seen only a few times. J is TRBJ2-1 and V is TRBV5-1, with D unresolved. Germline loops: CDR1 SGHRS, CDR2 YFSETQ. There are 14 residues in the CDR3. The V end was cut by 0 bases, the J end by 9 bases, with 13 bases between. CDR3 bases: TGCGCCAGCAGCTTGGGAGACACAGTTGCTGAGCAGTTCTTC. This codes for CASSLGDTVAEQFF.

The CDR3 here is CASSVGGLAGIYEQYF. The CDR3 DNA sequence: TGTGCCAGCAGCGTAGGGGGACTAGCGGGGATCTACGAGCAGTACTTC. V is TRBV9 and J is TRBJ2-7; 13 bases map to TRBD2. Germline V gene sequence: CDR1 SGDLS, CDR2 YYNGEE. V shed 0 bases and J 3 bases; nucleotides not matched to a gene: 3. This CDR3 contains 16 residues.

This sequence joins TRBV7-2 and TRBJ2-1; D possibly matches TRBD1 or TRBD2 (5 bases each). Deletions cut 5 bases from V and 5 bases from J, with 13 bases between. The CDR3 is 14 residues long. The V gene's germline CDR1 is SGHTA and CDR2 FQGNSA. In DNA form, the CDR3 reads TGTGCCAGCAGCCGGACCGGGGCAGACAATGAGCAGTTCTTC. Protein product: CASSRTGADNEQFF.

This clonotype was counted only a few times. The genes are TRBV29-1 and TRBJ2-5, with D perhaps given as TRBD1 or TRBD2 (6 bases each). The germline V gene encodes CDR1 SQVTM and CDR2 ANQGSEA. CDR3 length: 14 residues. Trimming removed 6 bases at V and 3 bases at J, with 17 bases between. This CDR3 is CSVGTYGGEETQYF. CDR3 DNA: TGCAGCGTGGGGACATACGGCGGGGAAGAGACCCAGTACTTC.

This clonotype was counted once. The rearrangement joins TRBV2 to TRBJ1-1; maybe TRBD1 (6 bases). V lost 7 bases and J 10 bases, leaving 16 bases between the germline ends. The germline V gene encodes CDR1 SNHLY and CDR2 FYNNEI. There are 12 residues in the CDR3. The CDR3 is CASNRVIFRAFF. For the CDR3, the DNA is TGTGCCAGCAACAGGGTAATCTTCCGAGCTTTCTTT.

This clonotype appeared a few times. This chain connects TRBV15 to TRBJ1-1, with D perhaps matching TRBD1 (5 bases). The germline V and J ends were trimmed by 6 bases and 0 bases, with 14 bases remaining between them. There are 15 residues in the CDR3. Per the germline V gene, CDR1 is LNHNV and CDR2 is YYDKDF (reference sequence). The CDR3 loop is CATRPEGRMNTEAFF. The CDR3 DNA sequence: TGTGCCACCAGGCCGGAGGGGCGCATGAACACTGAAGCTTTCTTT.

This clonotype has a single count. The gene calls are TRBV7-8 and TRBJ2-7; 7 bases agree with TRBD1. The CDR3 extends over 14 amino acids. Per germline, CDR1 SGHVS and CDR2 FQNEAQ. V gave up 6 bases and J gave up 2 bases; unmatched junction bases: 7. CDR3 loop: CASRPTGLTYEQYF. The CDR3 region has the DNA TGTGCCAGCAGACCGACAGGGTTAACCTACGAGCAGTACTTC.

This clonotype was counted only a few times. The CDR3 DNA reads TGCAGTGCCCCCACCCCATCCGGGGTGGTTGGGGAGCAGTTCTTC. This sequence encodes CSAPTPSGVVGEQFF. The chain combines TRBV20-1 with TRBJ2-1, with a possible D match to TRBD2 (5 bases). CDR3 length equals 15 residues. Trimming removed 6 bases at V and 10 bases at J, with 25 bases between. Germline CDR1 reads DFQATT; CDR2 reads SNEGSKA (reference sequence).

This CDR3 is CASRTGDLPPQETQYF. Written as DNA, the CDR3 is TGCGCCAGCAGGACCGGGGACTTGCCCCCACAAGAGACCCAGTACTTC. V is TRBV5-1 and J is TRBJ2-5; possible D gene TRBD2, 6 bases. Germline V lookup: CDR1 SGHRS, CDR2 YFSETQ. This CDR3 is 16 amino acids long. Trimming stripped 5 bases from V and 2 bases from J, with 19 bases between.

This clonotype was counted between two and nine times. The chain links TRBV20-1 to TRBJ2-7, with D tentatively TRBD1 (5 bases). CDR3 length equals 13 residues. The germline V gene has CDR1 DFQATT and CDR2 SNEGSKA (reference sequence). V was shortened by 8 bases and J by 3 bases, with 17 bases between the two germline ends. The CDR3 is CSFQGRALYEQYF. CDR3 DNA: TGCAGTTTCCAGGGTAGGGCCCTCTACGAGCAGTACTTC.

The V and J genes are TRBV2 and TRBJ2-7; TRBD1 aligns across 7 bases. V trimming: 7 bases; J trimming: 2 bases; junction bases outside the gene matches: 8. This CDR3 has 14 amino acids. Germline values: CDR1 SNHLY, CDR2 FYNNEI. Here the CDR3 DNA reads TGTGCCAGCAAAGGTTCAGGGGGTACCTACGAGCAGTACTTC. Translating it yields CASKGSGGTYEQYF.

The V call is TRBV7-2, the J call TRBJ2-1; TRBD2 agrees at 8 bases. The CDR3 spans 16 residues. Germline CDR1 SGHTA, CDR2 FQGNSA. With 3 bases clipped from V and 3 bases from J, the junction kept 7 bases outside the gene matches. The CDR3 DNA sequence: TGTGCCAGCAGCTTTACGGGAGGGCCCGGCTACAATGAGCAGTTCTTC. Translation: CASSFTGGPGYNEQFF. Full variable domain (outside the CDR3, taken from reference TRBV7-2 and TRBJ2-1): GAGVSQSPSNKVTEKGKDVELRCDPISGHTALYWYRQSLGQGLEFLIYFQGNSAPDKSGLPSDRFSAERTGGSVSTLTIQRTQQEDSAVYLCASSFTGGPGYNEQFFGPGTRLTVL.

This clonotype was counted a few times. V and J are TRBV7-6 and TRBJ2-2, with TRBD1 as a possible D gene (5 bases). Germline V gene sequence: CDR1 SGHVS, CDR2 FNYEAQ. The CDR3 is 15 amino acids. V lost 3 bases and J lost 6, with 14 bases in between. In DNA, the CDR3 is TGTGCCAGCAGCTTCCAGGGTCTCAACGCCGGGGAGCTGTTTTTT. It is translated as CASSFQGLNAGELFF.

This clonotype was counted a few times. The chain recombines TRBV5-1 with TRBJ2-7; 8 bases fit TRBD1. The CDR3 is 15 residues long. Germline-derived CDR1 and CDR2 are SGHRS and YFSETQ. The V segment lost 4 bases and the J segment 3 bases; nucleotides outside the gene matches: 9. CDR3 amino acids: CASSPTGVGLYEQYF. CDR3 DNA sequence: TGCGCCAGCAGCCCGACAGGGGTTGGCCTCTACGAGCAGTACTTC.

The chain is built from TRBV29-1 and TRBJ2-5; D gene uncertain. V lost 4 bases and J 1 base, leaving 7 bases between the germline ends. Germline V gene sequence: CDR1 SQVTM, CDR2 ANQGSEA. This CDR3 has 12 amino acids. The CDR3 sequence is CSVGFRQETQYF. The DNA of the CDR3 is TGCAGCGTTGGTTTTCGCCAAGAGACCCAGTACTTC. The full variable domain, its missing parts supplied by reference TRBV29-1 and TRBJ2-5, is SAVISQKPSRDICQRGTSLTIQCQVDSQVTMMFWYRQQPGQSLTLIATANQGSEATYESGFVIDKFPISRPNLTFSTLTVSNMSPEDSSIYLCSVGFRQETQYFGPGTRLLVL.

The rearrangement joins TRBV7-6 to TRBJ2-5; D not certain. V was trimmed by 5 bases and J by 5 bases, leaving 9 bases between them. CDR3 size: 12 residues. The V gene's germline CDR1 is SGHVS and CDR2 FNYEAQ. CDR3 sequence (DNA): TGTGCCAGCAGCCCAATGCTGGAGACCCAGTACTTC. Protein product: CASSPMLETQYF. The full variable domain, in which reference TRBV7-6 and TRBJ2-5 provide the parts outside the CDR3, is GAGVSQSPRYKVTKRGQDVALRCDPISGHVSLYWYRQALGQGPEFLTYFNYEAQQDKSGLPNDRFSAERPEGSISTLTIQRTEQRDSAMYRCASSPMLETQYFGPGTRLLVL.

This rearrangement joins TRBV7-8 to TRBJ2-1; 9 bases align to TRBD2. The CDR3 totals 15 residues. The junction had 11 bases not matched to a gene; V was cut back by 6 bases and J by 8 bases. Germline CDR1 reads SGHVS; CDR2 reads FQNEAQ. In DNA form, the CDR3 reads TGTGCCAGCAGGCACTCCGGGACTAGCACTCATGAGCAGTTCTTC. It encodes CASRHSGTSTHEQFF.

J is TRBJ1-2 and V is TRBV5-5; 9 nucleotides align to TRBD1. This CDR3 region has 15 residues. The V gene end was trimmed by 0 bases and the J gene end by 6 bases; junction bases not matched to a gene: 6. Germline CDR1 reads SGHKS; CDR2 reads YYEKEE (reference sequence). The CDR3 loop is CASSLVDRGTNGYTF. In nucleotides, the CDR3 is TGTGCCAGCAGCTTGGTTGACAGGGGGACTAATGGCTACACCTTC.

This clonotype has at least ten counts. The chain is built from TRBV25-1 and TRBJ1-1; D is possibly TRBD1 (6 bases). The ends were cut back, 5 bases at V and 1 base at J, with 11 bases in the middle. Looked up from germline, CDR1 is MGHDK and CDR2 is SYGVNS. The CDR3 is 14 residues long. The CDR3 bases are TGTGCCAGCAGTAGTAACAGGGCGAACACTGAAGCTTTCTTT. It codes for CASSSNRANTEAFF.

This clonotype turned up a few times. This chain joins TRBV15 and TRBJ2-7; D gene uncertain. Between the trimmed V and J ends, which lost 0 bases and 2 bases, there was a span of 11 bases. The germline V gene encodes CDR1 LNHNV and CDR2 YYDKDF (reference sequence). This CDR3 comprises 15 residues. The CDR3: CATSRDQPGTYEQYF. In DNA, the CDR3 is TGTGCCACCAGCAGAGATCAACCGGGCACCTACGAGCAGTACTTC.